This is a list of T cell receptor beta chains from one sample in a study of CD8+ T cells in alopecia areata. Assay used: immunoSEQ multiplex PCR; TCRdb lists only in-frame clones, some missing. The sample contains 150,000 to 200,000 clones, less than 70% of which appear only once. The source was CD4+ T cells sorted from blood, collected at week 49, from a patient treated with tofacitinib. The source of these receptors is a human donor with alopecia areata. Both conserved end residues are part of each CDR3. Fields, in order: J gene, clone size, D gene, V gene, CDR3 protein, CDR3 DNA. A D gene is named only where the DNA matches it firmly. Clone size is shown for a subset of rows, as once, few, many or a class of expanded clone.

J: TRBJ1-6
size: -
D: TRBD1
V: TRBV14
CDR3: CASTIGTGWGPLHF
DNA: TGTGCCAGCACCATCGGGACAGGGTGGGGACCCCTCCACTTT

J: TRBJ1-2
size: -
D: -
V: TRBV5-6
CDR3: CASSLDSSNYGYTF
DNA: TGTGCCAGCAGCTTGGACAGCTCAAACTATGGCTACACCTTC

J: TRBJ1-2
size: -
D: -
V: TRBV11-2
CDR3: CASSLVQGTANYGYTF
DNA: TGTGCCAGCAGCTTAGTGCAGGGGACCGCGAACTATGGCTACACCTTC

J: TRBJ2-3
size: -
D: TRBD1
V: TRBV7-9
CDR3: CASSLSDREHDTQYF
DNA: TGTGCCAGCAGCTTATCGGACAGGGAGCACGATACGCAGTATTTT

J: TRBJ2-7
size: -
D: -
V: TRBV5-1
CDR3: CASSFGAPFSEQYF
DNA: TGCGCCAGCAGCTTTGGGGCCCCCTTCTCCGAGCAGTACTTC

J: TRBJ1-2
size: -
D: -
V: TRBV6-5
CDR3: CASSHKGAGRYGYTF
DNA: TGTGCCAGCAGTCATAAAGGTGCCGGCCGTTATGGCTACACCTTC

J: TRBJ2-4
size: -
D: -
V: TRBV29-1
CDR3: CSVERRVQNIQYF
DNA: TGCAGCGTTGAGCGGAGGGTTCAAAACATTCAGTACTTC

J: TRBJ2-4
size: -
D: TRBD1
V: TRBV18
CDR3: CASSPKKDREGGNIQYF
DNA: TGTGCCAGCTCACCTAAAAAAGACAGGGAAGGTGGAAACATTCAGTACTTC

J: TRBJ2-5
size: -
D: TRBD2
V: TRBV9
CDR3: CASTERGTSIPPETQYF
DNA: TGTGCCAGCACCGAGAGGGGGACTAGCATCCCTCCGGAGACCCAGTACTTC

J: TRBJ1-2
size: once
D: -
V: TRBV2
CDR3: CASSPPTPLF
DNA: TGTGCCAGCAGTCCGCCGACGCCTCTCTTC

J: TRBJ2-5
size: -
D: -
V: TRBV7-2
CDR3: CASSLGGRETQYF
DNA: TGTGCCAGCAGCCTAGGGGGTAGGGAGACCCAGTACTTC

J: TRBJ1-2
size: once
D: -
V: TRBV27
CDR3: CASSPRGNSDGYTF
DNA: TGTGCCAGCAGTCCCCGAGGGAACTCCGATGGCTACACCTTC

J: TRBJ1-1
size: -
D: -
V: TRBV4-3
CDR3: CASSRNMNTEAFF
DNA: TGCGCCAGCAGCCGGAACATGAACACTGAAGCTTTCTTT

J: TRBJ2-4
size: -
D: TRBD1
V: TRBV30
CDR3: CAWTGTGGKNIQYF
DNA: TGTGCCTGGACCGGGACAGGGGGAAAAAACATTCAGTACTTC

J: TRBJ2-1
size: few
D: -
V: TRBV29-1
CDR3: CSVEVTEQFF
DNA: TGCAGCGTTGAAGTCACTGAGCAGTTCTTC

J: TRBJ2-7
size: -
D: -
V: TRBV29-1
CDR3: CSVSGPNVPYEQYF
DNA: TGCAGCGTTTCGGGTCCAAACGTTCCCTACGAGCAGTACTTC

J: TRBJ2-1
size: few
D: -
V: TRBV7-2
CDR3: CASSLVFGSRGDEQFF
DNA: TGTGCCAGCAGCTTAGTTTTTGGGTCTAGGGGGGATGAGCAGTTCTTC

J: TRBJ2-1
size: -
D: TRBD2
V: TRBV29-1
CDR3: CSGGVSSGLASNEQFF
DNA: TGCAGCGGTGGGGTGAGTTCGGGACTAGCCTCCAATGAGCAGTTCTTC

J: TRBJ1-2
size: once
D: -
V: TRBV29-1
CDR3: CSVEIQGAGGYTF
DNA: TGCAGCGTGGAGATACAGGGCGCGGGTGGCTACACCTTC

J: TRBJ2-3
size: few
D: -
V: TRBV2
CDR3: CASSATGRRTDTQYF
DNA: TGTGCCAGCAGTGCCACAGGGAGGAGGACAGATACGCAGTATTTT

J: TRBJ2-2
size: -
D: -
V: TRBV7-2
CDR3: CASSLSRGFSTGELFF
DNA: TGTGCCAGCAGCTTAAGTCGGGGTTTCAGCACCGGGGAGCTGTTTTTT

J: TRBJ2-6
size: few
D: TRBD1
V: TRBV19
CDR3: CASRTGNGANVLTF
DNA: TGTGCCAGCCGGACAGGGAATGGGGCCAACGTCCTGACTTTC

J: TRBJ2-5
size: few
D: -
V: TRBV29-1
CDR3: CSVGPRLEETQYF
DNA: TGCAGCGTCGGGCCGCGTTTAGAAGAGACCCAGTACTTC

J: TRBJ2-6
size: -
D: -
V: TRBV6-5
CDR3: CASSYRDNSGANVLTF
DNA: TGTGCCAGCAGTTACCGGGACAACTCTGGGGCCAACGTCCTGACTTTC

J: TRBJ2-1
size: -
D: -
V: TRBV2
CDR3: CASSAPPANEQFF
DNA: TGTGCCAGCAGCGCCCCCCCGGCCAATGAGCAGTTCTTC

J: TRBJ2-3
size: -
D: -
V: TRBV9
CDR3: CASSSEWDTQYF
DNA: TGTGCCAGCAGCTCAGAATGGGATACGCAGTATTTT

J: TRBJ2-2
size: few
D: -
V: TRBV2
CDR3: CASSPFGELFF
DNA: TGTGCCAGCAGTCCATTCGGGGAGCTGTTTTTT

J: TRBJ2-7
size: -
D: -
V: TRBV6-5
CDR3: CAGYEQYF
DNA: TGTGCCGGCTACGAGCAGTACTTC

J: TRBJ2-1
size: -
D: -
V: TRBV4-3
CDR3: CASSQEATAAYNEQFF
DNA: TGCGCCAGCAGCCAAGAGGCCACTGCGGCCTACAATGAGCAGTTCTTC

J: TRBJ2-3
size: -
D: -
V: TRBV10-3
CDR3: CAISALTSDTQYF
DNA: TGTGCCATCAGTGCGCTAACCTCCGATACGCAGTATTTT

J: TRBJ1-4
size: -
D: TRBD1
V: TRBV4-3
CDR3: CASSRGTVNEKLFF
DNA: TGCGCCAGCAGCCGTGGGACAGTTAATGAAAAACTGTTTTTT

J: TRBJ1-1
size: -
D: TRBD1
V: TRBV30
CDR3: CAWIVRGRRTEAFF
DNA: TGTGCCTGGATCGTCAGGGGGCGCAGAACTGAAGCTTTCTTT

J: TRBJ1-5
size: few
D: TRBD1
V: TRBV29-1
CDR3: CSVGDSQDQPQHF
DNA: TGCAGCGTTGGGGACAGCCAAGATCAGCCCCAGCATTTT

J: TRBJ2-1
size: -
D: -
V: TRBV29-1
CDR3: CSVDRPNNEQFF
DNA: TGCAGCGTTGATCGACCCAACAATGAGCAGTTCTTC

J: TRBJ2-3
size: -
D: TRBD2
V: TRBV7-3
CDR3: CASSPVNSGGADTQYF
DNA: TGTGCCAGCAGCCCTGTCAACAGCGGGGGTGCAGATACGCAGTATTTT

J: TRBJ2-3
size: few
D: -
V: TRBV10-3
CDR3: CAISEDFTSTDTQYF
DNA: TGTGCCATCAGTGAGGACTTTACTAGCACAGATACGCAGTATTTT

J: TRBJ2-1
size: -
D: -
V: TRBV27
CDR3: CASTSNWFSSYNEQFF
DNA: TGTGCCAGCACCTCTAACTGGTTCAGCTCCTACAATGAGCAGTTCTTC

J: TRBJ1-3
size: -
D: -
V: TRBV12-5
CDR3: CASGFPGQSSGNTIYF
DNA: TGTGCTAGTGGTTTCCCTGGACAGAGCTCTGGAAACACCATATATTTT

J: TRBJ2-4
size: -
D: TRBD1
V: TRBV27
CDR3: CASRQDRDRNIQYF
DNA: TGTGCCAGCAGACAGGACAGGGATAGAAACATTCAGTACTTC

J: TRBJ2-2
size: -
D: TRBD2
V: TRBV6-5
CDR3: CATLSSSGSTGELFF
DNA: TGTGCCACCCTTTCTAGTAGCGGGAGCACCGGGGAGCTGTTTTTT

J: TRBJ2-7
size: once
D: -
V: TRBV27
CDR3: CASSPRQTAFYEQYF
DNA: TGTGCCAGCAGCCCCCGGCAGACCGCTTTCTACGAGCAGTACTTC